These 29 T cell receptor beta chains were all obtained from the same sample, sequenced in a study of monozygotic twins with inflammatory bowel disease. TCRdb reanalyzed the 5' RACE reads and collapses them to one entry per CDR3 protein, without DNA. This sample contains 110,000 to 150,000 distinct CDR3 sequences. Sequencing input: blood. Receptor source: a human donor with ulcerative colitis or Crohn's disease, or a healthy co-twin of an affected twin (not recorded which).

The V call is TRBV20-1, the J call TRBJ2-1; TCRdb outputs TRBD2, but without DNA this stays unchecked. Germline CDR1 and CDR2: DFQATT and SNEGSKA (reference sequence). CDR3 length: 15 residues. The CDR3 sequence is CSARVGSGFYNEQFF.

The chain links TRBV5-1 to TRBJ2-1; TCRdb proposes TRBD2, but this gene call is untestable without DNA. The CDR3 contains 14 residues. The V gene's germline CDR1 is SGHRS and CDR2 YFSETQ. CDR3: CASSYVTSRNEQFF.

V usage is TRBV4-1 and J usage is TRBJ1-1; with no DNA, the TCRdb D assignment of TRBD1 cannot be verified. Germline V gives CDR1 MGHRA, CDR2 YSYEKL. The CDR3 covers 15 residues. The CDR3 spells CASSHPGGGSTEAFF.

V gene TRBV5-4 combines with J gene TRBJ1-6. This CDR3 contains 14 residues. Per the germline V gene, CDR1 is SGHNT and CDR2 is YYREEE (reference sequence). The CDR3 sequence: CASSLAGRNSPLHF.

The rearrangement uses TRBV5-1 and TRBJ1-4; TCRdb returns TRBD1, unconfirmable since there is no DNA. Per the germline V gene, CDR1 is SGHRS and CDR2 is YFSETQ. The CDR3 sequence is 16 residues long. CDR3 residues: CASSQGDGNRGEKLFF.

CDR3 protein: CSARDRGTTGELFF. J is TRBJ2-2 and V is TRBV20-1. The CDR3 runs to 14 residues. Germline CDR1 and CDR2: DFQATT and SNEGSKA (reference sequence).

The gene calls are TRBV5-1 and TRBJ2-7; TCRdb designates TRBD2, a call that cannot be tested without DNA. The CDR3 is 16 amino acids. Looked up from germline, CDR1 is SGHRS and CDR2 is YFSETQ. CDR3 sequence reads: CASSSGLAAPSYEQYF.

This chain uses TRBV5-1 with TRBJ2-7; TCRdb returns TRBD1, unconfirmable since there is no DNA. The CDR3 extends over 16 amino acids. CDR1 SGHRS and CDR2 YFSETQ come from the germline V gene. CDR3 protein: CASSFRGHKKSYEQYF.

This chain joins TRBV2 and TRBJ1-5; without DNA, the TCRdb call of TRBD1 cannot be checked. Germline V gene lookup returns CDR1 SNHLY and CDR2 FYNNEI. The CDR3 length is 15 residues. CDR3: CASRYYGTGNQPQHF.

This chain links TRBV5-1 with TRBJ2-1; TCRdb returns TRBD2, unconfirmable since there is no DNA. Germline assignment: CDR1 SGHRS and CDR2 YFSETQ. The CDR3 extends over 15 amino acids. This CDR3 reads CASSSTGTSVGEQFF.

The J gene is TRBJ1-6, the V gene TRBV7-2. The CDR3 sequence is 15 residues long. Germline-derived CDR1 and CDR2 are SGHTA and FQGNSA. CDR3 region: CASSLGDPYNSPLHF.

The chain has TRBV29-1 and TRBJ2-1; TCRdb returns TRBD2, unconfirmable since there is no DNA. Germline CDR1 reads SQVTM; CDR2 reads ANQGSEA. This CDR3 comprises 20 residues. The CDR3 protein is CSVEDLVFSTSGRKSNEQFF.

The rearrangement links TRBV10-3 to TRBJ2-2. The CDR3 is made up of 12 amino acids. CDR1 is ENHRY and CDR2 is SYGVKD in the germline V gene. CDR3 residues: CAIRPDTGELFF.

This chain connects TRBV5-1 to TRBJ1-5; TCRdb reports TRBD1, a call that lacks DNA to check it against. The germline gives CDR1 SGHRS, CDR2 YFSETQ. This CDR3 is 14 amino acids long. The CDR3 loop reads CASSPWTGDQPQHF. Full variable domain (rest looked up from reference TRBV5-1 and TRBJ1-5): KAGVTQTPRYLIKTRGQQVTLSCSPISGHRSVSWYQQTPGQGLQFLFEYFSETQRNKGNFPGRFSGRQFSNSRSEMNVSTLELGDSALYLCASSPWTGDQPQHFGDGTRLSIL.

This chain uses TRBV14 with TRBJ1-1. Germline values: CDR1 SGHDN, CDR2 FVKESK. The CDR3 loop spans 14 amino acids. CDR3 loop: CASSQDLYGTEAFF.

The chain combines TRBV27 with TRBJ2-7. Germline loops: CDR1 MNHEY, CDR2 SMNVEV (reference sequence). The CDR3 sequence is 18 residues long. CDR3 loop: CASSPRKLGSGGAYEQYF.

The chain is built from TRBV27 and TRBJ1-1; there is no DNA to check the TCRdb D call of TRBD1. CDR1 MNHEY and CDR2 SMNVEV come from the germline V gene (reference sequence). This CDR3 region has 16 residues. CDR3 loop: CASKRQGAGVNTEAFF.

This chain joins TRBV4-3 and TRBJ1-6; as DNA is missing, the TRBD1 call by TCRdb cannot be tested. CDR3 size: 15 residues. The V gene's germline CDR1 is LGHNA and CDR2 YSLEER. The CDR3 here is CASSQSDSYNSPLHF.

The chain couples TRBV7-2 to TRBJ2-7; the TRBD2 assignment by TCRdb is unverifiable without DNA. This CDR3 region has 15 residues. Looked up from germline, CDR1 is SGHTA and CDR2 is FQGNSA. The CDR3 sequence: CASSLLAGAQYEQYF.

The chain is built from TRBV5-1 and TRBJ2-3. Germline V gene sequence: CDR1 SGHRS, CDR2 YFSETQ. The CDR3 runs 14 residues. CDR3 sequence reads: CASSLAVGTDTQYF.

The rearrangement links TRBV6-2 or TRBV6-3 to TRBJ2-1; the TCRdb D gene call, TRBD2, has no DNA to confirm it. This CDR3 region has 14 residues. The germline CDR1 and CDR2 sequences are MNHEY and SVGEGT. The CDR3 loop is CASSRDFNYNEQFF.

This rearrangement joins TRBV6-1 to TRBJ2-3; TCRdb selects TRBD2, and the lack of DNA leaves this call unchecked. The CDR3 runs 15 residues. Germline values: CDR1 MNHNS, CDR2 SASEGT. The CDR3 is CASSALAGATDTQYF.

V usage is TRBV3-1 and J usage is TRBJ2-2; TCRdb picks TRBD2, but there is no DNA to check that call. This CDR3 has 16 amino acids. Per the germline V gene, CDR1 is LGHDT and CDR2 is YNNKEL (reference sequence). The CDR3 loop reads CASSQTSGANTGELFF.

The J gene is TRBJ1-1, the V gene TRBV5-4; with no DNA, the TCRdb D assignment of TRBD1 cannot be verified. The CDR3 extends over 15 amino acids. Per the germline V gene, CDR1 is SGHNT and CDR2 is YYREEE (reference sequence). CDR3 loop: CASSLEARRDTEAFF.

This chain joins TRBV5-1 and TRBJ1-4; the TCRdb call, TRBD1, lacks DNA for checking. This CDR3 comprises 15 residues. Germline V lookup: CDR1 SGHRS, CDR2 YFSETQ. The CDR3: CASSTGTPGWQKLFF.

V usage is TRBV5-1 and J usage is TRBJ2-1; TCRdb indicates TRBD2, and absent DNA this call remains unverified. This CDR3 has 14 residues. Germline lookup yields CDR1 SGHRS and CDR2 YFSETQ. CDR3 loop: CASSFTSGSNEQFF.

The CDR3 sequence: CSAREGGGQPQHF. The chain links TRBV20-1 to TRBJ1-5; as DNA is missing, the TRBD1 call by TCRdb cannot be tested. CDR1 and CDR2 from the germline V gene are DFQATT and SNEGSKA (reference sequence). This CDR3 contains 13 residues.

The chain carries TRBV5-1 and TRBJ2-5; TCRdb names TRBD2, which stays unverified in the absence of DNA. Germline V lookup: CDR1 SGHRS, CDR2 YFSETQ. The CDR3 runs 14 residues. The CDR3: CASSLELVQETQYF.

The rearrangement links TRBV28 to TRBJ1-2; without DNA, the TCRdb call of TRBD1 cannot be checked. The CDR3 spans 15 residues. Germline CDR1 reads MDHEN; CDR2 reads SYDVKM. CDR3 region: CASSPPQGRNYGYTF.